This TCR beta chain was observed in a study of a mutant IDH1 vaccine in newly diagnosed glioma. For the study at large: Vaccinations were initiated 4-6 weeks following radiotherapy alone, or were given together with temozolomide cycles.

Comments on this clone: Its antigen is not identified.

Time point reported: week 5, during vaccination. Topical imiquimod was applied with each vaccine dose, which held 300 ug of mutant IDH1 20-mer peptide. The CDR3 sequence is 15 residues long. Per the germline V gene, CDR1 is SQVTM and CDR2 is ANQGSEA. The V end lost 4 bases, the J end lost 4 bases, and 17 bases lay between the germline ends. Sequenced by immunoSEQ multiplex PCR; TCRdb stores in-frame clones only, minus some. The repertoire has fewer than 65,000 clones, about 86% of them found once; the top ten carry about 3.4%. This chain joins TRBV29-1 and TRBJ2-1; D is possibly TRBD1 or TRBD2 (7 bases each). This TCR was sampled from a man younger than 45 with glioma. The sample here was PBMCs, taken from a glioma patient whose treatment included an IDH1 peptide vaccine. The CDR3 spells CSVGGGQISYNEQFF. CDR3 DNA: TGCAGCGTTGGGGGGGGACAGATCTCATACAATGAGCAGTTCTTC.